This T cell receptor (beta chain) derives from a study of shared clonotypes between healthy human individuals. Study as a whole: The people who gave samples were a couple of women and three men aged 18 to 49. General study findings and limits: It was expected that sequencing depth would affect clonotype sharing among donors.

In the case of this clone: Antigen: not known.

The deep-level immunoSEQ assay was used. Authors' processing steps: Filtering of immunoSEQ junctional sequences could not match full-length read filtering. Libraries were prepared by immunoSEQ multiplex PCR; TCRdb keeps only in-frame clonotypes and omits some of them. V and J calls and clone size are copied from that table; D and trimming were computed from the DNA. The data show 200,000 to 250,000 clones, 65% seen once. CDR1 and CDR2 (germline): MDHEN, SYDVKM. The length of the CDR3 is 14 residues. With 6 bases clipped from V and 2 bases from J, the junction kept 5 bases outside the gene matches. The chain carries TRBV28 and TRBJ2-7; 9 bases agree with TRBD1. The sequenced material came from memory CD4+ T cells sorted from blood. Subset here: CD45RA-negative fraction. The TCR originated in a man aged 25-45 years in good health. Here the CDR3 DNA reads TGTGCCAGCAGAAGAAACAGGGGGCCCTACGAGCAGTACTTC. Its translation is CASRRNRGPYEQYF.